What follows are 25 T cell receptor beta chains derived from one specimen sequenced in a study of cytomegalovirus exposure and HLA in healthy donors. This table comes from immunoSEQ multiplex PCR, and its TCRdb copy is limited to in-frame clones, with some not included. The repertoire has about 98,000 clones, roughly nine tenths of them found once; the top ten carry roughly 3.9%. The source material was PBMCs. The receptor source for this set is a woman in her 30s in good health and CMV-seronegative.

The chain recombines TRBV5-1 with TRBJ1-3; D uncertain. CDR1 and CDR2 (germline): SGHRS, YFSETQ. The CDR3 contains 16 residues. Trimming pared 0 bases from V and 0 bases from J, leaving 10 bases between. For the CDR3, the DNA is TGCGCCAGCAGCTTGGCAGGCACGAGCTCTGGAAACACCATATATTTT. Its protein product is CASSLAGTSSGNTIYF.

This chain connects TRBV12-5 to TRBJ2-3; 8 positions agree with TRBD2. Trimming removed 10 bases from V and 5 bases from J; junction bases left unmatched: 8. This CDR3 has 13 amino acids. Germline lookup yields CDR1 LGHNT and CDR2 FRNRAP. In nucleotides, the CDR3 is TGTGCTACCGACGGGGCGGGGGGAGATACGCAGTATTTT. It yields the protein CATDGAGGDTQYF.

J is TRBJ2-7 and V is TRBV7-2; 8 bases match TRBD2. Trimming took 7 bases from V and 0 from J; bases not matched to a gene: 5. Germline lookup yields CDR1 SGHTA and CDR2 FQGNSA. The CDR3 is made up of 14 amino acids. The CDR3 protein is CASTPTSDSYEQYF. For the CDR3, the DNA is TGTGCCAGCACACCGACTAGCGACTCCTACGAGCAGTACTTC.

The chain has TRBV7-8 and TRBJ1-6; weak D call: TRBD1 (5 bases). Per germline, CDR1 SGHVS and CDR2 FQNEAQ. V was pared by 0 bases and J by 9 bases, with 12 bases between. The CDR3 consists of 15 residues. CDR3 protein: CASSLARVLGSPLHF. CDR3 DNA sequence: TGTGCCAGCAGCTTAGCCAGGGTTTTAGGTTCACCCCTCCACTTT.

The gene calls are TRBV5-1 and TRBJ2-2; 9 nucleotides line up with TRBD1. After removal of 4 bases from V and 4 bases from J, the junction contained 14 bases not matched to a gene. CDR1 and CDR2 (germline): SGHRS, YFSETQ. The CDR3 has 18 amino acids. The CDR3 here is CASSLFARQGGGTGELFF. The CDR3 nucleotides are TGCGCCAGCAGCCTGTTTGCTCGACAGGGGGGAGGCACCGGGGAGCTGTTTTTT.

V gene TRBV29-1 combines with J gene TRBJ1-4; D might be TRBD1 (5 bases). The germline gives CDR1 SQVTM, CDR2 ANQGSEA. This CDR3 spans 14 amino acids. Trimming shortened V by 6 bases and J by 5 bases, and 16 bases separated the two germline ends. The CDR3 protein is CSVADTGTNEKLFF. The CDR3 DNA follows: TGCAGCGTCGCGGACACAGGAACGAATGAAAAACTGTTTTTT. The full variable domain, in which reference TRBV29-1 and TRBJ1-4 provide the parts outside the CDR3, is SAVISQKPSRDICQRGTSLTIQCQVDSQVTMMFWYRQQPGQSLTLIATANQGSEATYESGFVIDKFPISRPNLTFSTLTVSNMSPEDSSIYLCSVADTGTNEKLFFGSGTQLSVL.

As DNA, the CDR3 is TGTGCCAGCAGTTACCCAGCAGGGAATCAGCCCCAGCATTTT. Residues: CASSYPAGNQPQHF. V and J are TRBV6-6 and TRBJ1-5, with TRBD1 as a possible D gene (5 bases). Germline CDR1 is MNHNY and CDR2 is SVGAGI (reference sequence). The V gene lost 2 bases and the J gene lost 4 bases, with 9 bases spanning the gap. The length of the CDR3 is 14 residues.

The rearrangement uses TRBV7-2 and TRBJ2-4; D is perhaps TRBD1 (8 bases). The V end was cut by 4 bases, the J end by 7 bases, with 14 bases between. The CDR3 consists of 14 residues. Germline V CDR1 and CDR2: SGHTA, FQGNSA. The CDR3 nucleotides read TGTGCCAGCAGCTCAGCGGGACAGGTGAACATTCAGTACTTC. Translating gives CASSSAGQVNIQYF.

The chain joins TRBV19 to TRBJ2-7; weak D call: TRBD1 (6 bases). This CDR3 has 14 residues. Between the trimmed V and J ends, which lost 4 bases and 6 bases, there was a span of 16 bases. CDR1 LNHDA and CDR2 SQIVND come from the germline V gene (reference sequence). The CDR3 loop reads CASSTPTGGSEQYF. CDR3 nucleotides: TGTGCCAGTAGTACCCCGACAGGTGGTTCCGAGCAGTACTTC. The full variable domain, completed using reference TRBV19 and TRBJ2-7, is DGGITQSPKYLFRKEGQNVTLSCEQNLNHDAMYWYRQDPGQGLRLIYYSQIVNDFQKGDIAEGYSVSREKKESFPLTVTSAQKNPTAFYLCASSTPTGGSEQYFGPGTRLTVT.

The chain links TRBV19 to TRBJ2-7; TRBD1 might be the D (6 bases). Per germline, CDR1 LNHDA and CDR2 SQIVND (reference sequence). The CDR3 covers 14 residues. V lost 3 bases and J lost 1, with 10 bases in between. For the CDR3, the DNA is TGTGCCAGTAGTATCCGGACAGAATCCTACGAGCAGTACTTC. Protein product: CASSIRTESYEQYF.

V usage is TRBV18 and J usage is TRBJ2-1; D perhaps matches TRBD1 (7 bases). CDR3 size: 16 residues. V shed 3 bases and J shed 8 bases, with 20 bases lying between them. From germline, CDR1 is KGHSH and CDR2 LQKENI. CDR3 bases: TGTGCCAGCTCACCTGGGACAGCGGGCCCTAGGGATGAGCAGTTCTTC. It yields the protein CASSPGTAGPRDEQFF.

The V and J genes are TRBV4-3 and TRBJ2-2; TRBD2 agrees at 7 bases. This CDR3 is 14 amino acids long. V trimming: 5 bases; J trimming: 4 bases; junction bases outside the gene matches: 4. The germline CDR1 and CDR2 sequences are LGHNA and YSLEER. DNA of the CDR3: TGCGCCAGCAGCGGGAGGGCGGGCACCGGGGAGCTGTTTTTT. Its translation is CASSGRAGTGELFF.

The rearrangement joins TRBV2 to TRBJ2-7; 8 nucleotides line up with TRBD2. V shed 5 bases and J 1 base; nucleotides not matched to a gene: 7. Germline values: CDR1 SNHLY, CDR2 FYNNEI. The length of the CDR3 is 15 residues. The CDR3 region is CASSPGGGWSYEQYF. CDR3 nucleotides: TGTGCCAGCAGTCCCGGGGGGGGATGGTCCTACGAGCAGTACTTC.

The chain recombines TRBV19 with TRBJ2-7; the D gene is possibly TRBD2 (5 bases). The germline V and J ends were trimmed by 8 bases and 4 bases, with 9 bases remaining between them. The CDR3 has 11 amino acids. Germline V gene data show CDR1 as LNHDA and CDR2 as SQIVND (reference sequence). The CDR3 sequence is CASGRAYEQYF. The CDR3 bases are TGTGCCAGTGGGCGGGCATACGAGCAGTACTTC.

This sequence joins TRBV7-2 and TRBJ2-3, with TRBD1 identical over 7 bases. With 5 bases clipped from V and 2 bases from J, the junction kept 10 bases outside the gene matches. CDR3 length: 16 amino acids. The germline V gene encodes CDR1 SGHTA and CDR2 FQGNSA. CDR3 protein: CASSLRTGLHTDTQYF. CDR3 coding DNA: TGTGCCAGCAGCCTAAGGACAGGACTTCACACAGATACGCAGTATTTT.

The chain carries TRBV9 and TRBJ2-5; unclear D gene. CDR1 and CDR2 from the germline V gene are SGDLS and YYNGEE. The CDR3 runs to 16 residues. Trimming took off 0 bases at V and 1 base at J, with 13 bases between the two ends. The CDR3 protein is CASSVAPQALQETQYF. CDR3 DNA sequence: TGTGCCAGCAGCGTAGCTCCGCAGGCTCTCCAAGAGACCCAGTACTTC.

This clone was counted once. The J gene is TRBJ1-5, the V gene TRBV18, with 10 bases matching TRBD1. The J segment lost 1 base and the V segment lost 6 bases, leaving 6 bases of the junction unmatched. The germline V gene has CDR1 KGHSH and CDR2 LQKENI. The CDR3 is made up of 16 amino acids. This chain's CDR3 is CASSPGTGDSNQPQHF. CDR3 nucleotides: TGTGCCAGCTCCCCTGGGACAGGGGACAGCAATCAGCCCCAGCATTTT.

V usage is TRBV15 and J usage is TRBJ2-7; 7 nucleotides match TRBD1. CDR1 and CDR2 from the germline V gene are LNHNV and YYDKDF (reference sequence). After removal of 6 bases from V and 1 base from J, the junction contained 9 bases not matched to a gene. The CDR3 has 15 residues. CDR3 sequence: CATRARQGGSYEQYF. The CDR3 nucleotides read TGTGCCACCAGAGCCAGACAGGGCGGGTCCTACGAGCAGTACTTC.

This chain connects TRBV2 to TRBJ2-3, with D possibly being TRBD1 (5 bases). Trimming removed 7 bases from V and 4 bases from J, with 15 bases in between. The germline V gene encodes CDR1 SNHLY and CDR2 FYNNEI. This CDR3 spans 14 amino acids. The CDR3 loop reads CASTPVRGSDTQYF. CDR3 nucleotide sequence: TGTGCCAGCACCCCGGTAAGGGGTTCAGATACGCAGTATTTT. The whole variable domain, filled in from reference TRBV2 and TRBJ2-3, reads EPEVTQTPSHQVTQMGQEVILRCVPISNHLYFYWYRQILGQKVEFLVSFYNNEISEKSEIFDDQFSVERPDGSNFTLKIRSTKLEDSAMYFCASTPVRGSDTQYFGPGTRLTVL.

This chain links TRBV15 with TRBJ1-1; no clear D. The CDR3 spans 14 residues. Germline V lookup: CDR1 LNHNV, CDR2 YYDKDF (reference sequence). V was shortened by 4 bases and J by 3 bases, with 12 bases between the two germline ends. The CDR3 DNA reads TGTGCCACCAGCAAGGAGGGAAGGGACACTGAAGCTTTCTTT. It is translated as CATSKEGRDTEAFF.

The table lists this clone with a few counts. The chain uses TRBV11-2 and TRBJ1-4, with D unclear. V was cut by 1 base and J by 10 bases, with 7 bases left in between. Looked up from germline, CDR1 is SGHAT and CDR2 is FQNNGV. This CDR3 contains 12 residues. The CDR3 nucleotides are TGTGCCAGCAGCTTAGTGAACGGAAAACTGTTTTTT. Translating gives CASSLVNGKLFF.

The V gene is TRBV2, the J gene TRBJ1-1; the D is unclear. Trimming stripped 3 bases from V and 1 base from J, with 9 bases between. Germline V CDR1 and CDR2: SNHLY, FYNNEI. This CDR3 is built from 14 residues. DNA for the CDR3: TGTGCCAGCAGTGATGGAGGTGGGAACACTGAAGCTTTCTTT. Protein: CASSDGGGNTEAFF. Looking up the rest from reference TRBV2 and TRBJ1-1 gives the full variable domain: EPEVTQTPSHQVTQMGQEVILRCVPISNHLYFYWYRQILGQKVEFLVSFYNNEISEKSEIFDDQFSVERPDGSNFTLKIRSTKLEDSAMYFCASSDGGGNTEAFFGQGTRLTVV.

CDR3: CASSEAGGHLPGQFF. In DNA form, the CDR3 reads TGTGCCAGCAGTGAAGCGGGTGGCCATCTCCCGGGGCAGTTCTTC. The rearrangement uses TRBV6-1 and TRBJ2-1, with D unclear. The germline gives CDR1 MNHNS, CDR2 SASEGT. V shed 0 bases and J shed 12 bases, with 18 bases lying between them. This CDR3 is built from 15 residues.

The chain carries TRBV5-4 and TRBJ1-3; no firm D call. V gave up 10 bases and J gave up 0 bases, with 20 bases separating them. Germline CDR1 reads SGHNT; CDR2 reads YYREEE (reference sequence). This CDR3 comprises 16 residues. The CDR3 DNA reads TGTGCCTTCTATACGAGGGCTTATAGCTCTGGAAACACCATATATTTT. This sequence encodes CAFYTRAYSSGNTIYF.

The V call is TRBV10-3, the J call TRBJ2-7, with a possible D match to TRBD1 (7 bases). Germline CDR1 reads ENHRY; CDR2 reads SYGVKD. The CDR3 is 16 residues long. Trimming pared 3 bases from V and 2 bases from J, leaving 17 bases between. The CDR3 coding sequence is TGTGCCATCAGTGACCCGGGCGGGGACAGCGCCTACGAGCAGTACTTC. Translation gives CAISDPGGDSAYEQYF.